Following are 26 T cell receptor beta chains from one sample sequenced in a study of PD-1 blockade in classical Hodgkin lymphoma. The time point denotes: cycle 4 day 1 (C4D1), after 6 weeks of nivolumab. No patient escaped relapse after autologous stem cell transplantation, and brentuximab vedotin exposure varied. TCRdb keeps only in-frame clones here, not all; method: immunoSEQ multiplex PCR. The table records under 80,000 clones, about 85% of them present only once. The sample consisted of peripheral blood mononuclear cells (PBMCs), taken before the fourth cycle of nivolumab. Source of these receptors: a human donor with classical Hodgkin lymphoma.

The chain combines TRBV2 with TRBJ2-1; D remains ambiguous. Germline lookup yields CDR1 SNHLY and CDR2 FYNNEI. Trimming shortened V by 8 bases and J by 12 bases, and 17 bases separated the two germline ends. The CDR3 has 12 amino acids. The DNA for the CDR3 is TGTGCCAGCCGAATAAGGAACAGTCGGCAGTTCTTC. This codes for CASRIRNSRQFF.

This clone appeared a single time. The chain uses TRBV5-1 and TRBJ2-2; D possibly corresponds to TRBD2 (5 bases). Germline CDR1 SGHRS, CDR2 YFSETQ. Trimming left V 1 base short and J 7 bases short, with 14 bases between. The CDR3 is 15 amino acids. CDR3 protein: CASSLNPQAVGELFF. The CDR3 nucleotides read TGCGCCAGCAGCTTGAACCCCCAAGCGGTCGGGGAGCTGTTTTTT.

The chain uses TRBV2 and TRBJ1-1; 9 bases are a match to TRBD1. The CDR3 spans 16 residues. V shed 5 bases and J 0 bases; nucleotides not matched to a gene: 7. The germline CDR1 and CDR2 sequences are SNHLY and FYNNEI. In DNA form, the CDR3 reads TGTGCCAGCAGTTGGGACAGGGAAGGACTGAACACTGAAGCTTTCTTT. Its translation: CASSWDREGLNTEAFF. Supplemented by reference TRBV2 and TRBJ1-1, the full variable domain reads EPEVTQTPSHQVTQMGQEVILRCVPISNHLYFYWYRQILGQKVEFLVSFYNNEISEKSEIFDDQFSVERPDGSNFTLKIRSTKLEDSAMYFCASSWDREGLNTEAFFGQGTRLTVV.

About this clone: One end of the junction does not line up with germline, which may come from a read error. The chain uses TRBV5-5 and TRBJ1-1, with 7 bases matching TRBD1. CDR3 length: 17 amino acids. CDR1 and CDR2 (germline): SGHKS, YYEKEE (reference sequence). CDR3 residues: CASSLGGTAKLNTEAFF. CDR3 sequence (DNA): TGTGCCAGCAGTTTGGGGGGGACAGCCAAACTGAACACTGAAGCTTTCTTT. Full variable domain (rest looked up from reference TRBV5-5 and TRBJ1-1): DAGVTQSPTHLIKTRGQQVTLRCSPISGHKSVSWYQQVLGQGPQFIFQYYEKEERGRGNFPDRFSARQFPNYSSELNVNALLLGDSALYLCASSLGGTAKLNTEAFFGQGTRLTVV.

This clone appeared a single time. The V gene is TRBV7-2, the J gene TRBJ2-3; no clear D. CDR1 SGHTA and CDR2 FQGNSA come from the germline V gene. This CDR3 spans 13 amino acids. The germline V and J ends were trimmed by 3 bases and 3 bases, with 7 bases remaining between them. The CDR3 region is CASSFLGTDTQYF. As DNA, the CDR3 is TGTGCCAGCAGCTTCCTGGGGACAGATACGCAGTATTTT.

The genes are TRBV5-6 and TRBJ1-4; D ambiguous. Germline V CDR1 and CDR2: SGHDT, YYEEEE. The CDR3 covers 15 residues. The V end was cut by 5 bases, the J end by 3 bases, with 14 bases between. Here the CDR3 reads CASSRGWQANEKLFF. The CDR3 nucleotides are TGTGCCAGCAGTCGGGGTTGGCAGGCTAATGAAAAACTGTTTTTT. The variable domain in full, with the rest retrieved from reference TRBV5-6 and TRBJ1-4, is DAGVTQSPTHLIKTRGQQVTLRCSPKSGHDTVSWYQQALGQGPQFIFQYYEEEERQRGNFPDRFSGHQFPNYSSELNVNALLLGDSALYLCASSRGWQANEKLFFGSGTQLSVL.

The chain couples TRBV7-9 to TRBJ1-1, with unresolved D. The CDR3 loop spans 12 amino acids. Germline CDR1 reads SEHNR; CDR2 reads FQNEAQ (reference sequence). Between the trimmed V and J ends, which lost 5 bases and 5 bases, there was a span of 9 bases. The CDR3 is CASSLGWTEAFF. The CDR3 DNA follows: TGTGCCAGCAGCCTTGGCTGGACTGAAGCTTTCTTT.

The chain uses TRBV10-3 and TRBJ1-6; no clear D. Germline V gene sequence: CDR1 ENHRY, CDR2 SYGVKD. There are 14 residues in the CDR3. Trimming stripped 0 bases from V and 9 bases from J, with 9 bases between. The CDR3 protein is CAISESRVGSPLHF. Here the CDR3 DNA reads TGTGCCATCAGTGAGTCGAGGGTGGGTTCACCCCTCCACTTT.

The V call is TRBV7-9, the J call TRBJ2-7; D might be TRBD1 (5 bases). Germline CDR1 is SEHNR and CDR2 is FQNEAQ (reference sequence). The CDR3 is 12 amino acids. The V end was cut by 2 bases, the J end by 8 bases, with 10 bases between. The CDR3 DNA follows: TGTGCCAGCAGCTTAATTGCAGGGCAGCAGTACTTC. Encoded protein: CASSLIAGQQYF.

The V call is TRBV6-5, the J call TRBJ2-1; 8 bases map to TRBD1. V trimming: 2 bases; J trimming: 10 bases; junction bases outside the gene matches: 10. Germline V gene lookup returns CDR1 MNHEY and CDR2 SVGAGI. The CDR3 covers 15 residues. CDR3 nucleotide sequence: TGTGCCAGCAGTTACCAAGGACAGGGATCTGTGGAGCAGTTCTTC. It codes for CASSYQGQGSVEQFF.

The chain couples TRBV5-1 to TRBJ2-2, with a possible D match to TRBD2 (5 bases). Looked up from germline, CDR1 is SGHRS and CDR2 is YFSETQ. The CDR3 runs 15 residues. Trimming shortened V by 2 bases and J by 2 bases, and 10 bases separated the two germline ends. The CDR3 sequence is CASSFTGINTGELFF. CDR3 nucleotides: TGCGCCAGCAGCTTTACGGGGATAAACACCGGGGAGCTGTTTTTT.

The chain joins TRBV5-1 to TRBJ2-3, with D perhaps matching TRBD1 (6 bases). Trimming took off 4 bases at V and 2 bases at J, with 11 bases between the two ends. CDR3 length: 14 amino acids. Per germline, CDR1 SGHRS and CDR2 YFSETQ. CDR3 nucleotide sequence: TGCGCCAGCAGCAACCGGGACAACACAGATACGCAGTATTTT. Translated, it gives CASSNRDNTDTQYF.

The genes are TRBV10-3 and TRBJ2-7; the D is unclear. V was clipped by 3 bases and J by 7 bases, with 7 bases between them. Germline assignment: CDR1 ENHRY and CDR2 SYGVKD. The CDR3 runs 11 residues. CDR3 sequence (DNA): TGTGCCATCAGTGAACTGGGGGAGCAGTACTTC. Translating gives CAISELGEQYF.

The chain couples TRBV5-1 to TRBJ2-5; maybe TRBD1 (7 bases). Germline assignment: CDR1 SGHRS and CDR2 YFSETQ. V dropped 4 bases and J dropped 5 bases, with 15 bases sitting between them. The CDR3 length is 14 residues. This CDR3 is CASSPGPGGETQYF. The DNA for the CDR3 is TGCGCCAGCAGCCCCGGCCCAGGGGGGGAGACCCAGTACTTC.

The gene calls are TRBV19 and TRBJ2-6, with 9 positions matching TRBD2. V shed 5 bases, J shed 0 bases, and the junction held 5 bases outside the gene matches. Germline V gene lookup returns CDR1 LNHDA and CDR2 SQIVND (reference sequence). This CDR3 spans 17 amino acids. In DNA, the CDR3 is TGTGCCAGTAGTTTCAGCGGGGGGAGCTCTGGGGCCAACGTCCTGACTTTC. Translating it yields CASSFSGGSSGANVLTF. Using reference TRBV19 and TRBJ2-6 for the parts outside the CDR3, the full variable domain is DGGITQSPKYLFRKEGQNVTLSCEQNLNHDAMYWYRQDPGQGLRLIYYSQIVNDFQKGDIAEGYSVSREKKESFPLTVTSAQKNPTAFYLCASSFSGGSSGANVLTFGAGSRLTVL.

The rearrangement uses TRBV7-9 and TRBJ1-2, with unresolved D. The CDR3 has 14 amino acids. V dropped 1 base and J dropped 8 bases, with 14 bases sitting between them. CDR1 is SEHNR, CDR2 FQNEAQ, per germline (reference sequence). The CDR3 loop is CASSLERSGGGYTF. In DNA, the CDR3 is TGTGCCAGCAGCTTAGAACGTTCCGGCGGCGGCTACACCTTC.

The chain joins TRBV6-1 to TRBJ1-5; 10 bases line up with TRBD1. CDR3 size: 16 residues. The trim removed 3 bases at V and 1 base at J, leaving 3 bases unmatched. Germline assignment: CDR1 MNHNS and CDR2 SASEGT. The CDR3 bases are TGTGCCAGCAGTGACCGGACAGGGGGGAGCAATCAGCCCCAGCATTTT. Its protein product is CASSDRTGGSNQPQHF.

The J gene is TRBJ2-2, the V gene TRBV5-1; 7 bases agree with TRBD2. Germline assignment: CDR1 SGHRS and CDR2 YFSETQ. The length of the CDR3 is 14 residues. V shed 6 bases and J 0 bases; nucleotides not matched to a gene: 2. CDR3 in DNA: TGCGCCAGCACAAGCGGGACGAACACCGGGGAGCTGTTTTTT. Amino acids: CASTSGTNTGELFF. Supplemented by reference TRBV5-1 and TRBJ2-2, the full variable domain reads KAGVTQTPRYLIKTRGQQVTLSCSPISGHRSVSWYQQTPGQGLQFLFEYFSETQRNKGNFPGRFSGRQFSNSRSEMNVSTLELGDSALYLCASTSGTNTGELFFGEGSRLTVL.

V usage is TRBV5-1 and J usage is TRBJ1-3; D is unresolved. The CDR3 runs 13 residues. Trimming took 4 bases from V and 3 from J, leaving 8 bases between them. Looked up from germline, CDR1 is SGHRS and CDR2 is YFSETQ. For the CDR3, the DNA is TGCGCCAGCAGCCCATCCGGTGGAAACACCATATATTTT. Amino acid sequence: CASSPSGGNTIYF.

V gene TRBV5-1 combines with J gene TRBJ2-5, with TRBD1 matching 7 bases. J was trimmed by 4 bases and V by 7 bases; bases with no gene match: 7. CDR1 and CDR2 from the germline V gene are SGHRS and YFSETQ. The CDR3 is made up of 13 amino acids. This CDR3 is CASQTGSSETQYF. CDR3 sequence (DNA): TGCGCCAGCCAGACAGGGTCGTCAGAGACCCAGTACTTC.

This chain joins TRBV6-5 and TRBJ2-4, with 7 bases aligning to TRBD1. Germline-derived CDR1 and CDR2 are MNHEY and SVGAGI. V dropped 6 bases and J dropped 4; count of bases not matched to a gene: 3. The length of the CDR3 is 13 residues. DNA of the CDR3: TGTGCCAGCAGCCGGGACAGAAAAAACATTCAGTACTTC. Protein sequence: CASSRDRKNIQYF.

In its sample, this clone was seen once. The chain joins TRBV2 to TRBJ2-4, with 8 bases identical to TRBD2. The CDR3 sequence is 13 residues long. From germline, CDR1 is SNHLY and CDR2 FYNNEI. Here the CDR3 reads CASGGRALDIQYF. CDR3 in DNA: TGTGCTTCGGGGGGGCGGGCCTTGGACATTCAGTACTTC.

The CDR3 DNA reads as TGTGCCAGCAGCTCCCGGACTAGCGGGGGGCGCACAGATACGCAGTATTTT. Protein sequence: CASSSRTSGGRTDTQYF. The gene calls are TRBV11-3 and TRBJ2-3, with 14 bases that match TRBD2. Trimming cost V 4 bases and J 1 base; bases outside gene matches: 4. CDR3 length: 17 residues. Germline V gene sequence: CDR1 SGHNT, CDR2 YENEEA.

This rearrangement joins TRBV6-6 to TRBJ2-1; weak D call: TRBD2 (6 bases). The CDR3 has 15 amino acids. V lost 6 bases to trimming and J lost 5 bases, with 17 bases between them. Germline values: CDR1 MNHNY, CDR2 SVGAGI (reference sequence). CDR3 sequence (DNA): TGTGCCAGCAGCATGACGGGACTGGGGAACAATGAGCAGTTCTTC. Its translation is CASSMTGLGNNEQFF.

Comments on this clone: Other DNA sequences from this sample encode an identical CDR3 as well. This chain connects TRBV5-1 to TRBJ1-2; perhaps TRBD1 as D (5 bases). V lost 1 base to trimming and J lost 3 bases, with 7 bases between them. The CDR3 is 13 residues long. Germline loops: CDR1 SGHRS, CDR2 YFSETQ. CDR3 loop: CASSLRGDYGYTF. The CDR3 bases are TGCGCCAGCAGCTTGAGAGGGGACTATGGCTACACCTTC.

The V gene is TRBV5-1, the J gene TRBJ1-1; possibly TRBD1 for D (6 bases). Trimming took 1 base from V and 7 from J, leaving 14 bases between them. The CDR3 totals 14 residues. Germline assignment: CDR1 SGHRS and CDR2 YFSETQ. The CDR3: CASSLLDSLGEAFF. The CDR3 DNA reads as TGCGCCAGCAGCTTGCTGGACAGTTTGGGTGAAGCTTTCTTT.